A single T cell receptor (beta chain) is shown here with its context. Its antigen remains undetermined. Qualities for individual bases were not recorded, and no much larger clone is one base off. The entry originates in a study of T cell repertoires in cytomegalovirus infection (dated by TCRdb to 2018 to 2020). Context from the whole study: The HLA type of each donor mattered for the analysis, because public TCR beta signatures pointed to carriage of CMV infection along with the matching HLA type. Here is what the overall study found, with its caveats: In both this cohort and an independent roughly 350-donor cohort, the cumulative frequency of public TCR beta family members distinguished carriers of CMV infection plus the relevant HLA type. The ex vivo response was dominated by HLA-C-restricted CMV-specific TCR beta clonotypes, which also provided the single most frequent clonotype in two of eight donors.

The germline V gene (reference sequence) gives CDR1 as SEHNR and CDR2 as FQNEAQ. Germline trimming: 4 bases from V, 0 bases from J; junction bases outside gene matches: 2. There are 14 amino acids in the CDR3, from cysteine to phenylalanine inclusive. Only the CDR3 part of the read is kept: 42 bases, read in frame from the first base. Reads for this sample came from an Illumina HiSeq 1500. TCRdb cleaned the public reads at Q25 with fastp, built clones with MiXCR and kept in-frame beta chains. A single entry per CDR3 protein holds the most common genes and DNA from its merged rows. In all, the sample holds around 630,000 distinct CDR3 sequences, and approximately 24% of those were seen once. Of the sample, 8% falls within the top ten clones.

The origin of this receptor is a human donor in good health (CMV status not recorded). Some clones in this sample may be carry-over from other donors' samples. The rearranged segments are TRBV7-9 and TRBJ1-2, with 7 bases matching TRBD1. Sequenced material: CD8+ T cells from PBMCs. The CDR3 protein is CASSWDSPNYGYTF. The DNA sequence is as follows: TGTGCCAGCAGCTGGGACAGCCCTAACTATGGCTACACCTTC.